Included here is one TCR beta chain sequence, with context. As handled by the study authors: The authors estimated nucleated cell counts from reference gene primer amplification. Repertoires were generated with immunoSEQ multiplex PCR, while TCRdb's copy carries only in-frame clones and drops some. For V, J and clone size, that table is used; D and trimming come from the DNA. The repertoire holds approximately 180,000 clones, with roughly 89% as singletons. This record comes from a study of blood T cell repertoires in COVID-19. At the level of the study: PBMCs, B-cell-depleted T cells, or T cells provided the cDNA or gDNA that made up the material.

Sequenced material: PBMCs or T cells enriched from blood (not recorded which). The TCR sequence derives from a woman in her forties with acute COVID-19.

The chain's CDR3 is CASSITRPISGTNGGTDTQYF. In DNA, the CDR3 is TGTGCCAGTAGTATAACCCGGCCTATTAGCGGGACAAACGGAGGCACAGATACGCAGTATTTT. The chain couples TRBV19 to TRBJ2-3; 8 nucleotides agree with TRBD2. Per the germline V gene, CDR1 is LNHDA and CDR2 is SQIVND (reference sequence). Trimming at V came to 2 bases and at J to 1 base, leaving 20 bases not matched to a gene. The CDR3 spans 21 residues.